This TCR beta chain was recovered during a study of identical twins. Study results and caveats: Twins showed weaker excess sharing in their beta out-of-frame sequences. Part of the zero-insertion signal could reflect confounding by invariant MAIT and iNKT cells.

Trimming pared 6 bases from V and 6 bases from J, leaving 12 bases between. There are 11 residues in the CDR3. Per the germline V gene, CDR1 is DFQATT and CDR2 is SNEGSKA (reference sequence). To note about this clonotype: Its antigen is as yet unknown.

TCRdb passed the 5' RACE reads through MiXCR, listing each CDR3 protein once. The sample includes some 760,000 distinct CDR3 sequences, around a sixth of them seen just once. This sample was also put to use in a study of T cells expressing NK-cell markers. That work adds: Serological testing identified seven of the eight sequenced donors as HCMV-seropositive and one as seronegative.

Sample: PBMCs. The rearrangement links TRBV20-1 to TRBJ2-7, with a possible D match to TRBD1 (6 bases). This TCR derives from a woman between 18 and 30 years old in good health. The CDR3 spells CSAQRQAEQYF. CDR3 sequence (DNA): TGCAGTGCACAAAGACAGGCCGAGCAGTACTTC.